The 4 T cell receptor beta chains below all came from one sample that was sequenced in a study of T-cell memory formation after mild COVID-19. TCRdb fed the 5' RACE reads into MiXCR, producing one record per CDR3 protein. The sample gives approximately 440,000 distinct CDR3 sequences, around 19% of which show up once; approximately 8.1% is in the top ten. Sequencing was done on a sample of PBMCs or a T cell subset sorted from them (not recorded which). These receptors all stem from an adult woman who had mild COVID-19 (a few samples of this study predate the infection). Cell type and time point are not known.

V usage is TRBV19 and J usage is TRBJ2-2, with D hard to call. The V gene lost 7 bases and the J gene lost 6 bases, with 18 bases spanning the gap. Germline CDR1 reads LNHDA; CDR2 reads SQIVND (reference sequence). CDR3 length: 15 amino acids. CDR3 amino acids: CASIRTDRPAGELFF. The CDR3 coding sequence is TGTGCCAGTATCAGAACGGACCGACCGGCCGGGGAGCTGTTTTTT.

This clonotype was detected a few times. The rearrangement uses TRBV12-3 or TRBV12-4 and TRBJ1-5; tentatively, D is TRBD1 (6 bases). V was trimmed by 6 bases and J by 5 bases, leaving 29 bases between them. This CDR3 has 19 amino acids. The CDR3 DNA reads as TGTGCCAGCAGCCGGAAGTTACTCCTCAGGGGTGAGGGAGATCAGCCCCAGCATTTT. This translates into CASSRKLLLRGEGDQPQHF.

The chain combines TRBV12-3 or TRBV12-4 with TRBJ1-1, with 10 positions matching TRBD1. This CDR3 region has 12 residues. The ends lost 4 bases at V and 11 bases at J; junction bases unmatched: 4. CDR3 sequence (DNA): TGTGCCAGCAGTTCGGGACAGGGGACGGCTTTCTTT. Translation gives CASSSGQGTAFF.

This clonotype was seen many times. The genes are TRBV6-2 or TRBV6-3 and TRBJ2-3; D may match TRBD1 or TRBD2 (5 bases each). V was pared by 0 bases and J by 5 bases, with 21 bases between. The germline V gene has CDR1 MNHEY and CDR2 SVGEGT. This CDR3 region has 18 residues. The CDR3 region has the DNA TGTGCCAGCAGTTACTCGTACCGGGACCCCCGTACCGGAGATACGCAGTATTTT. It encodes CASSYSYRDPRTGDTQYF.